This entry lists 8 T cell receptor beta chains sequenced from one sample in a study of early T cells in non-severe SARS-CoV-2 infection. Using its own MiXCR run on the 5' RACE reads, TCRdb lists one record per CDR3 protein. The sample consists of 25,000 to 40,000 distinct CDR3 sequences, around 4.6% of them appearing once. Sequencing was carried out using whole blood. The receptors were gathered from an adult who was a healthcare worker with PCR-confirmed SARS-CoV-2 infection or an uninfected control (not recorded which).

This clonotype showed up many times. V is TRBV7-9 and J is TRBJ1-5; D gene unclear. Germline CDR1 is SEHNR and CDR2 is FQNEAQ (reference sequence). The V end was cut by 6 bases, the J end by 4 bases, with 7 bases between. CDR3 size: 12 residues. The CDR3 reads CASRRGNQPQHF. CDR3 nucleotide sequence: TGTGCCAGCAGGCGGGGTAATCAGCCCCAGCATTTT.

There are a few counts of this clonotype. This chain uses TRBV5-5 with TRBJ2-2; D may correspond to TRBD1 or TRBD2 (7 bases each). The germline V gene has CDR1 SGHKS and CDR2 YYEKEE (reference sequence). V gave up 7 bases and J gave up 4 bases, with 11 bases separating them. The CDR3 loop spans 13 amino acids. CDR3 sequence: CASDREGTGELFF. CDR3 nucleotides: TGTGCCAGCGACAGGGAGGGCACCGGGGAGCTGTTTTTT.

This clonotype was counted at least ten times. V is TRBV14 and J is TRBJ2-1; D may be TRBD2 (7 bases). Germline CDR1 SGHDN, CDR2 FVKESK. V lost 8 bases and J lost 1, with 9 bases in between. The CDR3 extends over 13 amino acids. The DNA for the CDR3 is TGTGCCAGCGGGGGGGCTTCCTACAATGAGCAGTTCTTC. It codes for CASGGASYNEQFF.

This clonotype occurred many times. The chain uses TRBV6-2 or TRBV6-3 and TRBJ1-4; D gene ambiguous. In germline, CDR1 is MNHEY, CDR2 SVGEGT. V lost 6 bases and J lost 4, with 18 bases in between. The CDR3 contains 16 residues. The CDR3 nucleotides are TGTGCCAGCAGATCCCATACGGCTCGCGGTAATGAAAAACTGTTTTTT. As protein: CASRSHTARGNEKLFF.

This clonotype was found many times. This chain connects TRBV20-1 to TRBJ1-3; D is ambiguous. CDR1 and CDR2 from the germline V gene are DFQATT and SNEGSKA (reference sequence). This CDR3 spans 13 amino acids. V was trimmed by 3 bases and J by 4 bases, leaving 10 bases between them. The CDR3 DNA follows: TGCAGTGCTAGGTCGGGCGCCGGAAACACCATATATTTT. This translates into CSARSGAGNTIYF.

This clonotype was observed at least ten times. The chain's CDR3 is CASSDDAASGTDTQYF. The CDR3 DNA sequence: TGTGCCAGCAGTGATGACGCGGCTAGCGGCACAGATACGCAGTATTTT. The chain uses TRBV6-4 and TRBJ2-3, with TRBD2 as a possible D gene (6 bases). Germline values: CDR1 MRHNA, CDR2 SNTAGT. The germline V and J ends were trimmed by 3 bases and 1 base, with 14 bases remaining between them. The CDR3 is 16 amino acids.

This clonotype was seen a handful of times. Here the CDR3 reads CASSVRDRAYEQYF. The CDR3 nucleotides are TGTGCCAGCAGTGTTCGGGACAGGGCCTACGAGCAGTACTTC. The chain links TRBV2 to TRBJ2-7; 9 bases are a match to TRBD1. V shed 4 bases, J shed 2 bases, and the junction held 3 bases outside the gene matches. Germline V gives CDR1 SNHLY, CDR2 FYNNEI. The CDR3 loop spans 14 amino acids.

The sample holds many counts of this clonotype. The chain links TRBV6-2 or TRBV6-3 to TRBJ1-6; D is unresolved. The germline CDR1 and CDR2 sequences are MNHEY and SVGEGT. V gave up 0 bases and J gave up 5 bases, with 14 bases separating them. The CDR3 is 17 amino acids. CDR3 coding DNA: TGTGCCAGCAGTTACTCGAAATGGTACTCGGATAATTCACCCCTCCACTTT. This sequence encodes CASSYSKWYSDNSPLHF.